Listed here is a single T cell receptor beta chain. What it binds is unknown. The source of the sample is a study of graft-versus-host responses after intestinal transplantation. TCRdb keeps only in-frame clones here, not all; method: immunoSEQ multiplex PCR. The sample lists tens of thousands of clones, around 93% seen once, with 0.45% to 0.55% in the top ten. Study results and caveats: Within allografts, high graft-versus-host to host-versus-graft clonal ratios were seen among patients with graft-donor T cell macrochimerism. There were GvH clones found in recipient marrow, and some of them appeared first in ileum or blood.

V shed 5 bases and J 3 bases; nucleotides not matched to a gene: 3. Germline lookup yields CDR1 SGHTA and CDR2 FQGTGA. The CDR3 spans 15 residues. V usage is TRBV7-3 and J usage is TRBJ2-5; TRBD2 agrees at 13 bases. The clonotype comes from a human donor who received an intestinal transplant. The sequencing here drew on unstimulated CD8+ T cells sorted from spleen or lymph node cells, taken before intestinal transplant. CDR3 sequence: CASSPGLAGEETQYF. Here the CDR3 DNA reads TGTGCCAGCAGCCCCGGACTAGCGGGGGAAGAGACCCAGTACTTC.